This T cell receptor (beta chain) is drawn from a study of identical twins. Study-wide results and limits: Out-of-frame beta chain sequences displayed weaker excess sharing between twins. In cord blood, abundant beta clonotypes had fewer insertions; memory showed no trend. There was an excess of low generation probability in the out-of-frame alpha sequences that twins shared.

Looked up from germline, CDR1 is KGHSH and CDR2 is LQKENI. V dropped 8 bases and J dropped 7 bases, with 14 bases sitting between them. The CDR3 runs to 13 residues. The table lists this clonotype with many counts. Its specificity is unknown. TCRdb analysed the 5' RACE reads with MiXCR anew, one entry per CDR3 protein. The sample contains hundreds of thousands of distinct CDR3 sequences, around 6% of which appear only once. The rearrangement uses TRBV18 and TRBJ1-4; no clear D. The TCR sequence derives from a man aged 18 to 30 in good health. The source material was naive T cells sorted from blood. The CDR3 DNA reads TGTGCCAGCAGCCCAAGGGCAGGTGAAAAACTGTTTTTT. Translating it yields CASSPRAGEKLFF.